A selection of T cell receptor beta chains follows, all from one sample in a study of shared T cell receptors in the human thymus. Profiled with immunoSEQ multiplex PCR; TCRdb holds only in-frame clones, not every one. The sample lists over 450,000 clones, about 84% occurring once. Separately, the same data were catalogued under a study of human thymus T cells.

Sequenced sample: thymocytes. These receptors all stem from a boy in the first two years of life with a congenital heart defect. Each CDR3 is given with its conserved first and last residue. A D gene is named only where the DNA matches it firmly. Size tells how often a clone was seen (once, few, many) or the class of an expanded clone, and some rows leave it out.

>TRBJ2-5|TRBV29-1|TRBD2|.
CSVEDGGREAGETQYF
TGCAGCGTTGAAGATGGTGGGAGGGAGGCAGGTGAGACCCAGTACTTC
>TRBJ1-2|TRBV27|.|.
CASSPLGGSGYTF
TGTGCCAGCAGTCCCCTGGGGGGTAGTGGCTACACCTTC
>TRBJ2-7|TRBV19|.|.
CASSTYEQYF
TGTGCCAGTAGCACCTACGAGCAGTACTTC
>TRBJ2-3|TRBV6-1|.|.
CASKSETQYF
TGTGCCAGCAAATCGGAGACGCAGTATTTT
>TRBJ1-2|TRBV28|.|.
CASSSPRDKDYGYTF
TGTGCCAGCAGTTCTCCGAGGGATAAGGACTATGGCTACACCTTC
>TRBJ1-5|TRBV4-3|.|.
CASSQDFPGDQPQHF
TGCGCCAGCAGCCAAGATTTTCCAGGGGATCAGCCCCAGCATTTT
>TRBJ2-3|TRBV6-6|.|.
CASTPSGGVRGDTQYF
TGTGCCAGCACTCCCTCGGGGGGCGTGCGAGGAGATACGCAGTATTTT
>TRBJ2-3|TRBV7-2|TRBD2|.
CASSSQGTSGTRSDTQYF
TGTGCCAGCAGCTCACAAGGGACTAGCGGGACTAGATCAGATACGCAGTATTTT
>TRBJ2-1|TRBV9|TRBD2|.
CASSVGLAGVDSAYNEQFF
TGTGCCAGCAGCGTAGGACTAGCGGGAGTAGATAGCGCCTACAATGAGCAGTTCTTC
>TRBJ2-4|TRBV19|.|few
CASMGGQGKNIQYF
TGTGCCAGTATGGGGGGGCAGGGCAAAAACATTCAGTACTTC
>TRBJ2-1|TRBV11-2|TRBD2|once
CASSLVVAGGIYNEQFF
TGTGCCAGCAGCTTAGTTGTAGCGGGAGGTATCTACAATGAGCAGTTCTTC
>TRBJ1-3|TRBV7-2|.|few
CASSPGRASGNTIYF
TGTGCCAGCAGCCCAGGCCGCGCGTCTGGAAACACCATATATTTT
>TRBJ2-7|TRBV28|TRBD1|once
CASSPGQGTSYEQYF
TGTGCCAGCAGCCCGGGACAGGGGACTTCCTACGAGCAGTACTTC
>TRBJ2-1|TRBV7-8|.|.
CASSPGGLVGEQFF
TGTGCCAGCAGCCCCGGGGGGCTCGTGGGTGAGCAGTTCTTC
>TRBJ2-3|TRBV7-2|TRBD2|.
CASSGLRGGPVDTQYF
TGTGCCAGCAGCGGGTTGAGGGGAGGGCCGGTAGATACGCAGTATTTT
>TRBJ2-2|TRBV2|TRBD2|.
CASSFGGRNSTGELFF
TGTGCCAGCAGTTTTGGCGGGAGGAACTCCACCGGGGAGCTGTTTTTT
>TRBJ2-7|TRBV5-6|.|few
CASSSLRWSGLYEQYF
TGTGCCAGCAGCTCACTAAGGTGGAGCGGGTTGTACGAGCAGTACTTC
>TRBJ2-7|TRBV5-1|TRBD1|.
CASSLVESGGRDEQYF
TGCGCCAGCAGCTTGGTGGAGTCAGGGGGCAGGGACGAGCAGTACTTC
>TRBJ1-2|TRBV19|.|.
CASSMSGGGHYGYTF
TGTGCCAGTAGTATGTCTGGGGGAGGGCACTATGGCTACACCTTC
>TRBJ1-3|TRBV6-5|.|.
CASSPRGPSGNTIYF
TGTGCCAGCAGTCCTCGAGGGCCCTCTGGAAACACCATATATTTT
>TRBJ2-4|TRBV15|TRBD2|few
CATSRVAGGGKNIQYF
TGTGCCACCAGCAGAGTGGCGGGAGGAGGCAAAAACATTCAGTACTTC
>TRBJ2-1|TRBV7-2|.|.
CASSLRVRPNDEQFF
TGTGCCAGCAGCTTACGGGTTCGTCCAAACGATGAGCAGTTCTTC
>TRBJ2-7|TRBV27|TRBD2|.
CASRPGLGQSYEQYF
TGTGCCAGCCGACCGGGACTAGGACAATCCTACGAGCAGTACTTC
>TRBJ2-7|TRBV11-2|TRBD2|.
CASSPRTSSYEQYF
TGTGCCAGCAGCCCCAGGACTAGCTCCTACGAGCAGTACTTC
>TRBJ1-2|TRBV29-1|.|.
CSVGGGLGRGGGYTF
TGCAGCGTTGGGGGGGGGTTGGGTAGGGGTGGAGGCTACACCTTC
>TRBJ2-7|TRBV15|.|.
CATSGTALREQYF
TGTGCCACCAGCGGAACTGCACTACGGGAGCAGTACTTC
>TRBJ2-1|TRBV18|TRBD2|.
CASSRTSGYNEQFF
TGTGCCAGCTCACGCACTAGCGGATACAATGAGCAGTTCTTC
>TRBJ2-5|TRBV28|TRBD2|.
CASSLGSGSGYQETQYF
TGTGCCAGCAGTTTGGGGTCGGGTAGCGGGTACCAAGAGACCCAGTACTTC
>TRBJ1-1|TRBV30|.|.
CAWNGAGAGSMNTEAFF
TGTGCCTGGAACGGCGCGGGGGCTGGATCAATGAACACTGAAGCTTTCTTT
>TRBJ1-1|TRBV12-5|TRBD1|.
CASGHNRGTTEAFF
TGTGCTAGTGGTCACAACAGGGGGACCACTGAAGCTTTCTTT
>TRBJ2-7|TRBV6-5|.|.
CASSPRDLSYEQYF
TGTGCCAGCAGTCCCCGGGACTTAAGCTACGAGCAGTACTTC
>TRBJ2-1|TRBV4-2|TRBD2|once
CASSQDVQRDYNEQFF
TGTGCCAGCAGCCAAGATGTCCAGCGGGACTACAATGAGCAGTTCTTC
>TRBJ2-1|TRBV2|.|.
CASSEAASAGADNEQFF
TGTGCCAGCAGTGAAGCGGCTTCGGCCGGCGCGGACAATGAGCAGTTCTTC
>TRBJ2-7|TRBV30|TRBD1|.
CAGDRHYEQYF
TGTGCCGGGGACAGGCACTACGAGCAGTACTTC
>TRBJ2-5|TRBV9|.|.
CASSDPGTQETQYF
TGTGCCAGCAGCGACCCGGGAACCCAAGAGACCCAGTACTTC
>TRBJ2-5|TRBV4-3|.|.
CASSQDHRLPSQETQYF
TGCGCCAGCAGCCAAGATCACAGATTGCCGTCCCAAGAGACCCAGTACTTC
>TRBJ2-2|TRBV18|TRBD2|.
CASSPGLAGGPAGELFF
TGTGCCAGCTCACCGGGACTAGCGGGAGGGCCGGCCGGGGAGCTGTTTTTT
>TRBJ2-1|TRBV5-4|.|.
CASSPGNEQFF
TGTGCCAGCAGCCCAGGAAATGAGCAGTTCTTC
>TRBJ1-2|TRBV29-1|.|.
CSVFRDTPNYGYTF
TGCAGCGTTTTCCGGGACACCCCTAACTATGGCTACACCTTC
>TRBJ1-4|TRBV15|.|.
CATSRNGQINEKLFF
TGTGCCACCAGCAGAAACGGACAGATTAATGAAAAACTGTTTTTT
>TRBJ2-2|TRBV2|.|.
CASSEGREPGELFF
TGTGCCAGCAGTGAAGGCAGGGAACCCGGGGAGCTGTTTTTT
>TRBJ2-4|TRBV7-9|TRBD1|.
CASSGRTGGAKNIQYF
TGTGCCAGCAGCGGGCGGACAGGGGGGGCCAAAAACATTCAGTACTTC
>TRBJ2-1|TRBV4-1|TRBD2|.
CASSPGTSGRQVGYNEQFF
TGCGCCAGCAGCCCCGGGACTAGCGGGAGGCAGGTCGGGTACAATGAGCAGTTCTTC
>TRBJ2-1|TRBV5-4|.|.
CASSPHGSSYNEQFF
TGTGCCAGCAGCCCTCACGGTAGCTCCTACAATGAGCAGTTCTTC
>TRBJ2-7|TRBV7-8|TRBD2|few
CASSLVLRGSAPYEQYF
TGTGCCAGCAGCTTAGTATTGCGCGGGAGCGCCCCTTACGAGCAGTACTTC
>TRBJ2-1|TRBV4-2|TRBD2|.
CASSQESGGYNEQFF
TGTGCCAGCAGCCAAGAAAGCGGGGGCTACAATGAGCAGTTCTTC
>TRBJ2-5|TRBV7-2|TRBD2|few
CASSGTSGRGETQYF
TGTGCCAGCAGCGGGACTAGCGGGAGGGGGGAGACCCAGTACTTC
>TRBJ1-5|TRBV28|.|.
CASSLLSFQALQPQHF
TGTGCCAGCAGTCTTCTTTCATTCCAGGCCCTTCAGCCCCAGCATTTT
>TRBJ2-1|TRBV2|TRBD2|.
CASSRISGFFYNEQFF
TGTGCCAGCAGTCGGATTAGCGGGTTCTTTTACAATGAGCAGTTCTTC
>TRBJ1-4|TRBV7-2|.|.
CASSGEVNEKLFF
TGTGCCAGCAGCGGGGAGGTTAATGAAAAACTGTTTTTT